This TCR beta chain was recovered during a study of regulatory T cells in long-lasting Graves disease. Looked up from germline, CDR1 is DFQATT and CDR2 is SNEGSKA (reference sequence). The CDR3 spans 16 residues. Trimming stripped 3 bases from V and 6 bases from J, with 22 bases between. In building TCR beta libraries, iRepertoire HTBI primers were used together with Arm-PCR of CDR3 regions. TCRdb recomputed calls from the multiplex PCR reads with MiXCR, one row per CDR3 protein. The table includes about 470,000 distinct CDR3 sequences, 15% detected once. Time point here: newly diagnosed GD, antithyroid drugs for less than 3 months. PBMCs provided the RNA from which the TCR library was made. These records were also assigned to another study, of T cells in Graves' hyperthyroidism and ophthalmopathy.

The chain recombines TRBV20-1 with TRBJ2-3; TRBD2 might be the D (5 bases). This receptor was obtained from a young woman with Graves disease. Sequences were derived from peripheral blood mononuclear cells (PBMCs), sampled at new diagnosis, from a patient treated with antithyroid drugs. DNA for the CDR3: TGCAGTGCTAGCTCGGACTGGGCGGTGGGCCCGGATACGCAGTATTTT. This sequence encodes CSASSDWAVGPDTQYF.